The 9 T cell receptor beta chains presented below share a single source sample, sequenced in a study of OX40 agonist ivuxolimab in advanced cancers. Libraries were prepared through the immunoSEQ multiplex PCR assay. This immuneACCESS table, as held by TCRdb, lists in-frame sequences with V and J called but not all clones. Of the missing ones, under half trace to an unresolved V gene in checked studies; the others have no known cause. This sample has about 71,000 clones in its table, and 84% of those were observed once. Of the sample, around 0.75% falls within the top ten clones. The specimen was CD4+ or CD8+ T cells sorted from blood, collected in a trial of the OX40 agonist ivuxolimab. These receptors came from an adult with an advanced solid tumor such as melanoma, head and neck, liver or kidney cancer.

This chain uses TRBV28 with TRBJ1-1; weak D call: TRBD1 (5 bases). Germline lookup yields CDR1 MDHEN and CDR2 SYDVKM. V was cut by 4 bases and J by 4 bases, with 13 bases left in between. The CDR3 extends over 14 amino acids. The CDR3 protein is CASSSPGRTTEAFF. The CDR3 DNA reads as TGTGCCAGCAGTTCCCCGGGACGGACCACTGAAGCTTTCTTT.

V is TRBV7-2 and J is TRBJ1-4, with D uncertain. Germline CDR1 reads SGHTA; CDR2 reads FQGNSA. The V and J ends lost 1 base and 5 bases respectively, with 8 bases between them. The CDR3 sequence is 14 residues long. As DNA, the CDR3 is TGTGCCAGCAGCTTAGGGGGAGCAAATGAAAAACTGTTTTTT. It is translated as CASSLGGANEKLFF. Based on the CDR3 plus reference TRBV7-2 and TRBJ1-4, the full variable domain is GAGVSQSPSNKVTEKGKDVELRCDPISGHTALYWYRQSLGQGLEFLIYFQGNSAPDKSGLPSDRFSAERTGGSVSTLTIQRTQQEDSAVYLCASSLGGANEKLFFGSGTQLSVL.

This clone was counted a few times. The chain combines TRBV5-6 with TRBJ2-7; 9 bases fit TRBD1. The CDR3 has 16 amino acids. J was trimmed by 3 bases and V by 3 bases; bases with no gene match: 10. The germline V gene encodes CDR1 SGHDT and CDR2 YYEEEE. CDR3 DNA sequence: TGTGCCAGCAGCTCGATCTCACCGGGACAGGGCTACGAGCAGTACTTC. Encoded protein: CASSSISPGQGYEQYF. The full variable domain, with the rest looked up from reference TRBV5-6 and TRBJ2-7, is DAGVTQSPTHLIKTRGQQVTLRCSPKSGHDTVSWYQQALGQGPQFIFQYYEEEERQRGNFPDRFSGHQFPNYSSELNVNALLLGDSALYLCASSSISPGQGYEQYFGPGTRLTVT.

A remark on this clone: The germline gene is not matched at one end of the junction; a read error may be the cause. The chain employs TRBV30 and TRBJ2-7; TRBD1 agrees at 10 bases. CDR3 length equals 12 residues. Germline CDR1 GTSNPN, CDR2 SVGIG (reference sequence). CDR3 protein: CAWRPGQGHLNF. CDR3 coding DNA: TGTGCCTGGAGGCCGGGACAGGGGCATTTGAACTTC. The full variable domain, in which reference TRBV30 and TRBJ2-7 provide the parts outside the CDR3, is SQTIHQWPATLVQPVGSPLSLECTVEGTSNPNLYWYRQAAGRGLQLLFYSVGIGQISSEVPQNLSASRPQDRQFILSSKKLLLSDSGFYLCAWRPGQGHLNFGPGTRLTVT.

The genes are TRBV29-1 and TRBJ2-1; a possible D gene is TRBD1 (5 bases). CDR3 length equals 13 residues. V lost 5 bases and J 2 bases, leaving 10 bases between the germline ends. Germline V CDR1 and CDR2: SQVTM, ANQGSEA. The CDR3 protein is CSVRQGPYNEQFF. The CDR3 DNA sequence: TGCAGCGTTCGGCAGGGTCCCTACAATGAGCAGTTCTTC.

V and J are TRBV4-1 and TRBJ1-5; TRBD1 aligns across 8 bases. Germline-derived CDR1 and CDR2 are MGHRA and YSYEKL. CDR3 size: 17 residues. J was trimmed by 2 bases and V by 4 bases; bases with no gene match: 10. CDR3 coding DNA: TGCGCCAGCAGCCGACCTCAGGGGGCCGAAGGCAATCAGCCCCAGCATTTT. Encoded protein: CASSRPQGAEGNQPQHF.

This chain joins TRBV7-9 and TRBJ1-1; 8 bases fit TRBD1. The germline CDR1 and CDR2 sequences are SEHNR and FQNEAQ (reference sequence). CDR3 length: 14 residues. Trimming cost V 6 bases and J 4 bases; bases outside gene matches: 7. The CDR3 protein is CASSPGTGGTEAFF. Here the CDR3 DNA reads TGTGCCAGCAGTCCCGGAACAGGGGGCACTGAAGCTTTCTTT.

The CDR3 sequence is CASSNRGADTQYF. DNA of the CDR3: TGTGCCAGTAGTAACAGGGGCGCAGATACGCAGTATTTT. V usage is TRBV19 and J usage is TRBJ2-3; TRBD1 agrees at 7 bases. Germline CDR1 LNHDA, CDR2 SQIVND (reference sequence). V was clipped by 4 bases and J by 4 bases; unmatched bases: 2. The CDR3 contains 13 residues.

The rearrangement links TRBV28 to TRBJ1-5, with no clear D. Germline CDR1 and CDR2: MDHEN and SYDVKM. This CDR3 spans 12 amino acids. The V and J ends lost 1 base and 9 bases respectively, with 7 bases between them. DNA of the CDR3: TGTGCCAGCAGTTTATTCGGCCGGCCCCAGCATTTT. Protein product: CASSLFGRPQHF.